A selection of T cell receptor beta chains follows, all from one sample in a study of cytomegalovirus exposure and HLA in healthy donors. The repertoire was sequenced with immunoSEQ multiplex PCR; TCRdb's copy has only in-frame clones and lacks some. The data contain around 180,000 clones, around 75% of them singletons. The specimen sequenced was PBMCs. Source of these receptors: a woman between 50 and 59 years old in good health and CMV-seronegative. The CDR3 runs from the conserved cysteine through the conserved F or W. D genes are given only for firm matches. Clone size is shown for a subset of rows, as once, few, many or a class of expanded clone.

d_call,clone_size,j_call,v_call,cdr3_nt,cdr3_aa
.,.,TRBJ1-2,TRBV10-2,TGCGCCAGCACCTCAGGGTACAACTATGGCTACACCTTC,CASTSGYNYGYTF
.,.,TRBJ2-5,TRBV2,TGTGCCAGCAGAAGCAGGGACTTGGCCCAAGAGACCCAGTACTTC,CASRSRDLAQETQYF
.,few,TRBJ2-7,TRBV6-1,TGTGCCAGCAGTGCTCGGACAGAAACCTACGAGCAGTACTTC,CASSARTETYEQYF
TRBD1,.,TRBJ2-7,TRBV18,TGTGCCAGCTCACCAAGTCCGACAGGGATCTCCTACGAGCAGTACTTC,CASSPSPTGISYEQYF
.,.,TRBJ2-3,TRBV18,TGTGCCAGCTCACCAGTCGAGGGCACAGATACGCAGTATTTT,CASSPVEGTDTQYF
.,few,TRBJ2-2,TRBV7-8,TGTGCCAGCAGTTACCGACAAGGGAACACCGGGGAGCTGTTTTTT,CASSYRQGNTGELFF
TRBD2,.,TRBJ2-1,TRBV7-6,TGTGCCAGCAGCTTAGCTCCGGGACTAGCGGGGTTCAGCTCCTACAATGAGCAGTTCTTC,CASSLAPGLAGFSSYNEQFF
.,few,TRBJ1-1,TRBV2,TGTGCCAGCAGTGAAGAGGGGCCCCCGGACACTGAAGCTTTCTTT,CASSEEGPPDTEAFF
TRBD1,.,TRBJ2-1,TRBV7-9,TGTGCCAGCAGCTTACGTACCGGGACAGGCGTCTACAATGAGCAGTTCTTC,CASSLRTGTGVYNEQFF
TRBD1,.,TRBJ2-1,TRBV27,TGTGCCAGCAGTTTATCGGGGACAGGTTGGGATGGGCAGTTCTTC,CASSLSGTGWDGQFF
.,.,TRBJ1-5,TRBV9,TGTGCCAGCAGCGTAGCGGCGGGCGATCAGCCCCAGCATTTT,CASSVAAGDQPQHF
.,.,TRBJ2-7,TRBV7-6,TGTGCCAGCAGTCCTCGGACTACCCACGAGCAGTACTTC,CASSPRTTHEQYF
TRBD2,few,TRBJ2-2,TRBV27,TGTGCCAGCAGTTTGGGGACTAGGCCCGGGGAGCTGTTTTTT,CASSLGTRPGELFF